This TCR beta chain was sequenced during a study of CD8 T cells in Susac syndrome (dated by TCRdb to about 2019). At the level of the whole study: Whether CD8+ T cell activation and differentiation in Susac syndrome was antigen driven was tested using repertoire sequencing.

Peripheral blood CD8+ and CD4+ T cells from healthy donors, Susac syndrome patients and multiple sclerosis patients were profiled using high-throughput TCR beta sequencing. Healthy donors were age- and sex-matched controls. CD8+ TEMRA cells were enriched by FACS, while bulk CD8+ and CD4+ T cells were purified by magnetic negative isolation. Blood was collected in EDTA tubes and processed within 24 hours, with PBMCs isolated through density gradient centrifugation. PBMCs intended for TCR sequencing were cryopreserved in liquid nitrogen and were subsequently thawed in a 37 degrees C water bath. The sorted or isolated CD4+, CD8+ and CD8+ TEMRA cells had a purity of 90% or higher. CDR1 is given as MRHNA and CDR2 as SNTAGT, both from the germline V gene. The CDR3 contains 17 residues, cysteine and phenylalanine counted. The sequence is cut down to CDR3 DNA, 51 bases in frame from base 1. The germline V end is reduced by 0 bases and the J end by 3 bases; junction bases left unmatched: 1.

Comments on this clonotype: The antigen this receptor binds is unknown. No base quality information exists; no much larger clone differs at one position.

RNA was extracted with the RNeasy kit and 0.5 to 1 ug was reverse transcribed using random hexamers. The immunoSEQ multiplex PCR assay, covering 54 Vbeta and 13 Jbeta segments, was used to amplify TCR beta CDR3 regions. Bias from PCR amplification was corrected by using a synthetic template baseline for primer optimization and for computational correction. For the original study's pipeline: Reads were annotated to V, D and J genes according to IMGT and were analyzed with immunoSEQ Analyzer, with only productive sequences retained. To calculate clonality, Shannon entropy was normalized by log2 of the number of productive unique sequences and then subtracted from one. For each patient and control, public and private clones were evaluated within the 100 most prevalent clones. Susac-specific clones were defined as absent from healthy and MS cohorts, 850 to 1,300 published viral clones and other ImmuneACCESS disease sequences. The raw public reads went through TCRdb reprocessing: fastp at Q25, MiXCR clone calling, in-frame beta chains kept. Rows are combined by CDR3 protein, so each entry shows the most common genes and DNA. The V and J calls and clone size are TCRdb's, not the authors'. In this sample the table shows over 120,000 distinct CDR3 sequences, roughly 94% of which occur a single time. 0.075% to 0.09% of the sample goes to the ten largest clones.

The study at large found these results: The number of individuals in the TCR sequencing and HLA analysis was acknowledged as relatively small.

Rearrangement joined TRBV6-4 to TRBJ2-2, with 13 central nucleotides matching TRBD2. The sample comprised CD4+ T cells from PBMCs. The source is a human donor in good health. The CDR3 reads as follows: CASSDSGTSGDTGELFF. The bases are TGTGCCAGCAGTGACTCAGGGACTAGCGGGGACACCGGGGAGCTGTTTTTT.